The entry below describes one T cell receptor (beta chain). This clone came up a few times. Its cognate antigen has yet to be identified. No quality values exist for individual bases; no much larger clone is one base distant. This sample was taken from a study of blood T cell repertoires in COVID-19 (dated by TCRdb to 2020 to 2022). Looking at the study overall: Samples covering the acute and convalescent phases of COVID-19 were provided by collaborators in the United States, Italy and Spain. The material from the prospective study consisted of cDNA or gDNA derived from T cells, B-cell-depleted T cells, or PBMCs. Sample metadata almost always included a de-identified subject ID, COVID-19 status, age in years and sex. Samples were obtained from the ongoing ImmuneRACE study (first 160 participants) and from about 1,300 subjects provided by 6 global collaborators. Deeply sampled blood TCRbeta repertoires from subjects exposed to, actively infected with, or recovered from COVID-19 were included in the dataset. A freely available public database, intended as a resource for researchers studying the immune response to SARS-CoV-2, is where the repertoires were released. Where available, HLA class I and class II types were obtained from metadata supplied by the sample provider rather than from assay-based typing. The research as a whole found: Clinical and demographic metadata were provided uncurated, with the amount varying by source and participant.

The immunoSEQ Assay, a bias-controlled multiplex PCR, was used to amplify TCRbeta CDR3 regions from genomic DNA. The authors processed their data as follows. Nucleated cell counts per sample were estimated from amplification of reference gene primers within the assay. To quantify the absolute abundance of each unique TCRbeta CDR3 rearrangement, sequence reads were collapsed and filtered. For each sample, productive Simpson clonality was calculated as the square root of Simpson's diversity index across productive rearrangements. Drawn from immuneACCESS, this table holds only the in-frame rearrangements with V and J called that TCRdb kept. Clones are partly lost; checked studies trace under half to an unresolved V gene and leave the rest unexplained. V, J and clone size were drawn from that table, and D and trimming were deduced from the DNA. The sample yields over 200,000 clones; about 90% were counted once. The leading ten clones occupy 1.9% of the sample.

The collaborating institutions used their own protocols to collect whole blood in K2EDTA tubes. Collaborator samples were shipped for TCRbeta analysis as frozen whole blood, isolated PBMCs, or DNA extracted from either sample type. The sequencing input was peripheral blood. The sequence came from a middle-aged man with active or convalescent COVID-19.

The DNA sequence is TGTGCCAGCAGCTCGGGACAGGGAAGAGTATACAATCAGCCCCAGCATTTT. This sequence encodes CASSSGQGRVYNQPQHF. The rearranged segments are TRBV5-8 and TRBJ1-5; 9 bases in the middle match TRBD1. From cysteine to phenylalanine, the CDR3 is 17 amino acids long. The read is trimmed to its CDR3 DNA, 51 bases read in frame from base 1. Via the germline V gene, CDR1 is SGHTS and CDR2 YDEGEE. V loses 3 bases at its end and J loses 3 bases; junction bases beyond the gene matches: 10.